The 27 T cell receptor beta chains listed next were all sequenced from one sample in a study of T cells after posttransplantation cyclophosphamide. Using immunoSEQ multiplex PCR, the repertoire was profiled, and TCRdb retains in-frame clones only, with some absent. The sample lists about 7,900 clones, over 65% occurring once. Cyclophosphamide on days +3 and +4 followed busulfan-fludarabine conditioning and a marrow graft. The specimen comprised PBMCs, sampled after allogeneic stem cell transplant with posttransplant cyclophosphamide. The receptors were gathered from a female patient aged 40 to 50 who received an allogeneic stem cell transplant from an unrelated donor, was CMV-positive, and had no GVHD. The T cells may come from the graft donor.

The rearrangement uses TRBV19 and TRBJ2-7; possibly TRBD2 for D (7 bases). This CDR3 spans 13 amino acids. Trimming took off 0 bases at V and 7 bases at J, with 10 bases between the two ends. The V gene's germline CDR1 is LNHDA and CDR2 SQIVND (reference sequence). CDR3: CASSIDEGGEQYF. In DNA, the CDR3 is TGTGCCAGTAGTATAGACGAGGGGGGGGAGCAGTACTTC.

The CDR3 DNA reads as TGTGCCAGCTCACCAGGCGGGGCGGCCGATCTAGGGGGCGAGCAGTACTTC. Amino acid sequence: CASSPGGAADLGGEQYF. The genes are TRBV18 and TRBJ2-5; tentatively, D is TRBD1 or TRBD2 (6 bases each). The end of the DNA is better explained by TRBJ2-7, so the J call may be wrong. Germline-derived CDR1 and CDR2 are KGHSH and LQKENI. The CDR3 sequence is 17 residues long.

V and J are TRBV15 and TRBJ2-1; TRBD1 aligns across 9 bases. Germline V gives CDR1 LNHNV, CDR2 YYDKDF (reference sequence). The CDR3 is 14 amino acids. V was pared by 5 bases and J by 1 base, with 0 bases of the junction left unmatched. In DNA, the CDR3 is TGTGCCACCAGCGGGACAGGGTCCTACAATGAGCAGTTCTTC. This encodes CATSGTGSYNEQFF.

V and J are TRBV7-9 and TRBJ2-7; TRBD1 aligns across 12 bases. CDR3 length equals 15 residues. V was clipped by 5 bases and J by 2 bases; unmatched bases: 4. Germline values: CDR1 SEHNR, CDR2 FQNEAQ (reference sequence). DNA of the CDR3: TGTGCCAGCAGCCGGGGACAGGGGGCGCCCTACGAGCAGTACTTC. It yields the protein CASSRGQGAPYEQYF.

The chain combines TRBV29-1 with TRBJ2-7, with D perhaps TRBD1 (6 bases). The V end was cut by 6 bases, the J end by 3 bases, with 18 bases between. The CDR3 consists of 14 residues. The germline gives CDR1 SQVTM, CDR2 ANQGSEA. In nucleotides, the CDR3 is TGCAGCGTCAAATGGAGACAGGATAGCTACGAGCAGTACTTC. Its protein is CSVKWRQDSYEQYF.

This clone was seen a few times. V gene TRBV4-1 combines with J gene TRBJ1-3, with D unresolved. The CDR3 contains 15 residues. CDR1 is MGHRA and CDR2 is YSYEKL in the germline V gene. Trimming took 3 bases from V and 0 from J, leaving 9 bases between them. The CDR3 sequence is CASSQALFSGNTIYF. CDR3 nucleotides: TGCGCCAGCAGCCAGGCTCTGTTCTCTGGAAACACCATATATTTT.

This chain links TRBV14 with TRBJ1-1; D might be TRBD1 (5 bases). Germline V gives CDR1 SGHDN, CDR2 FVKESK. The CDR3 extends over 14 amino acids. The germline V and J ends were trimmed by 1 base and 4 bases, with 10 bases remaining between them. Here the CDR3 reads CASSQAGTLTEAFF. CDR3 in DNA: TGTGCCAGCAGCCAAGCTGGGACTCTCACTGAAGCTTTCTTT.

The rearrangement links TRBV19 to TRBJ1-2, with D possibly matching TRBD1 (6 bases). CDR3 length: 13 amino acids. The germline gives CDR1 LNHDA, CDR2 SQIVND (reference sequence). V was trimmed by 3 bases and J by 2 bases, leaving 7 bases between them. The CDR3 DNA follows: TGTGCCAGTAGTATTCAGGGGAACTATGGCTACACCTTC. The encoded protein is CASSIQGNYGYTF.

This chain joins TRBV19 and TRBJ2-7; 9 bases are a match to TRBD2. CDR1 is LNHDA and CDR2 is SQIVND in the germline V gene (reference sequence). The ends lost 5 bases at V and 0 bases at J; junction bases unmatched: 8. This CDR3 comprises 16 residues. The CDR3 DNA sequence: TGTGCCAGTAGTCCCCTTAGCGGGGGCAGCTCCTACGAGCAGTACTTC. This codes for CASSPLSGGSSYEQYF.

The rearrangement links TRBV7-2 to TRBJ2-3, with a weak D call TRBD2 (5 bases). This CDR3 contains 15 residues. Germline values: CDR1 SGHTA, CDR2 FQGNSA. Trimming shortened V by 3 bases and J by 8 bases, and 18 bases separated the two germline ends. CDR3 in DNA: TGTGCCAGCAGCTTGGGAGTTTGGGCTAGTGGTACGCAGTATTTT. Translated, it gives CASSLGVWASGTQYF. The whole variable domain, remainder taken from reference TRBV7-2 and TRBJ2-3, is GAGVSQSPSNKVTEKGKDVELRCDPISGHTALYWYRQSLGQGLEFLIYFQGNSAPDKSGLPSDRFSAERTGGSVSTLTIQRTQQEDSAVYLCASSLGVWASGTQYFGPGTRLTVL.

The V call is TRBV30, the J call TRBJ2-1; 11 nucleotides match TRBD2. CDR1 is GTSNPN and CDR2 is SVGIG in the germline V gene (reference sequence). J lost 15 bases, V lost 3 bases, and 7 bases had no gene match. This CDR3 spans 12 amino acids. The CDR3 reads CAWRASGGSMFF. CDR3 sequence (DNA): TGTGCCTGGAGGGCTAGCGGGGGGTCCATGTTCTTC.

The genes are TRBV4-2 and TRBJ1-4; tentative D call: TRBD1 (6 bases). Germline loops: CDR1 LGHNA, CDR2 YNFKEQ. The germline V and J ends were trimmed by 0 bases and 5 bases, with 7 bases remaining between them. This CDR3 spans 14 amino acids. In nucleotides, the CDR3 is TGTGCCAGCAGCCAAGAACAGGGAAATGAAAAACTGTTTTTT. It is translated as CASSQEQGNEKLFF.

This clone was recorded only once. The CDR3: CASSVAGAGGRETQYF. The CDR3 region has the DNA TGTGCCAGCAGCGTAGCTGGGGCGGGGGGGAGAGAGACCCAGTACTTC. This chain joins TRBV9 and TRBJ2-5; 9 bases line up with TRBD2. Germline values: CDR1 SGDLS, CDR2 YYNGEE. The CDR3 covers 16 residues. J gave up 4 bases and V 0 bases, and 7 bases lay outside the gene matches.

This chain uses TRBV11-2 with TRBJ2-1; D call uncertain. Germline loops: CDR1 SGHAT, CDR2 FQNNGV. The CDR3 contains 13 residues. Trimming pared 2 bases from V and 8 bases from J, leaving 10 bases between. CDR3 coding DNA: TGTGCCAGCAGCTTACTAGTTCCGGATGAGCAGTTCTTC. This codes for CASSLLVPDEQFF.

The V call is TRBV10-1, the J call TRBJ2-5, with D possibly matching TRBD2 (6 bases). Germline assignment: CDR1 WNHNN and CDR2 SYGVQD (reference sequence). The V end lost 6 bases, the J end lost 5 bases, and 19 bases lay between the germline ends. The CDR3 covers 15 residues. CDR3 protein: CASRGLPTFEETQYF. Here the CDR3 DNA reads TGCGCCAGCAGGGGACTCCCCACCTTTGAGGAGACCCAGTACTTC.

This clone was found once. The chain uses TRBV6-4 and TRBJ1-2; 7 nucleotides match TRBD1. The germline V gene encodes CDR1 MRHNA and CDR2 SNTAGT. CDR3 length: 14 amino acids. The trim removed 0 bases at V and 6 bases at J, leaving 4 bases unmatched. CDR3 protein: CASSDSGRGNGYTF. CDR3 nucleotide sequence: TGTGCCAGCAGTGACTCTGGCAGGGGGAATGGCTACACCTTC.

V is TRBV5-1 and J is TRBJ2-2, with D unresolved. The V and J ends lost 7 bases and 4 bases respectively, with 14 bases between them. Germline V gene lookup returns CDR1 SGHRS and CDR2 YFSETQ. The CDR3 sequence is 14 residues long. The CDR3 loop is CASSGFISTGELFF. In DNA, the CDR3 is TGCGCCAGCTCAGGTTTTATTAGCACCGGGGAGCTGTTTTTT.

This sequence joins TRBV7-2 and TRBJ2-7; D is unclear. This CDR3 comprises 11 residues. CDR1 is SGHTA and CDR2 is FQGNSA in the germline V gene. V was shortened by 4 bases and J by 3 bases, with 4 bases between the two germline ends. The CDR3 sequence: CASSSLYEQYF. CDR3 nucleotides: TGTGCCAGCAGCTCCCTCTACGAGCAGTACTTC.

The chain joins TRBV5-4 to TRBJ1-1; D remains unclear. The CDR3 sequence is 18 residues long. Per germline, CDR1 SGHNT and CDR2 YYREEE (reference sequence). Trimming left V 4 bases short and J 6 bases short, with 28 bases between. The CDR3 nucleotides are TGTGCCAGCAGCAGACCCCAGCGCCCTGGAACGGAGGGCGCTGAAGCTTTCTTT. Translated, it gives CASSRPQRPGTEGAEAFF.

The J gene is TRBJ1-2, the V gene TRBV9, with TRBD1 identical over 9 bases. V shed 3 bases, J shed 7 bases, and the junction held 7 bases outside the gene matches. CDR3 length equals 14 residues. The germline V gene has CDR1 SGDLS and CDR2 YYNGEE. The CDR3 spells CASSATGGSAGYTF. The CDR3 DNA sequence: TGTGCCAGCAGCGCGACAGGGGGGTCGGCTGGCTACACCTTC.

Only a few counts were recorded for this clone. The V call is TRBV6-1, the J call TRBJ1-4; 8 positions match TRBD1. This CDR3 has 14 residues. V shed 6 bases and J 8 bases; nucleotides not matched to a gene: 8. CDR1 is MNHNS and CDR2 is SASEGT in the germline V gene. The CDR3 nucleotides are TGTGCCAGCAGCGGGGGACAGGTTACCGAAAAACTGTTTTTT. Translation gives CASSGGQVTEKLFF.

The chain links TRBV7-9 to TRBJ2-7; D may be TRBD1 (5 bases). Germline loops: CDR1 SEHNR, CDR2 FQNEAQ (reference sequence). The length of the CDR3 is 14 residues. The V and J ends lost 5 bases and 0 bases respectively, with 11 bases between them. The CDR3 nucleotides read TGTGCCAGCAGCACCTCGACAGTCTCCTACGAGCAGTACTTC. It translates to CASSTSTVSYEQYF. The whole variable domain, filled in from reference TRBV7-9 and TRBJ2-7, reads DTGVSQNPRHKITKRGQNVTFRCDPISEHNRLYWYRQTLGQGPEFLTYFQNEAQLEKSRLLSDRFSAERPKGSFSTLEIQRTEQGDSAMYLCASSTSTVSYEQYFGPGTRLTVT.

This chain uses TRBV9 with TRBJ2-1, with a possible D match to TRBD1 (6 bases). Germline lookup yields CDR1 SGDLS and CDR2 YYNGEE. V was pared by 3 bases and J by 4 bases, with 8 bases between. This CDR3 comprises 13 residues. The CDR3 region is CASSAGTYNEQFF. CDR3 nucleotides: TGTGCCAGCAGCGCGGGGACATACAATGAGCAGTTCTTC.

The chain employs TRBV7-9 and TRBJ2-3; D perhaps matches TRBD2 (6 bases). Germline values: CDR1 SEHNR, CDR2 FQNEAQ (reference sequence). The CDR3 is made up of 14 amino acids. V was pared by 3 bases and J by 5 bases, with 12 bases between. In nucleotides, the CDR3 is TGTGCCAGCAGCTTTAGCTTCGGGGGAGATACGCAGTATTTT. Its translation is CASSFSFGGDTQYF.

This chain uses TRBV4-3 with TRBJ1-2; 7 bases line up with TRBD1. V dropped 2 bases and J dropped 8; count of bases not matched to a gene: 14. CDR3 length: 16 residues. Germline CDR1 and CDR2: LGHNA and YSLEER. For the CDR3, the DNA is TGCGCCAGCAGCCAATTCCGGGACAGCCCTCTCGGCGGCTACACCTTC. The encoded protein is CASSQFRDSPLGGYTF.

This chain joins TRBV19 and TRBJ1-1; D is perhaps TRBD1 (6 bases). V shed 9 bases and J shed 0 bases, with 20 bases lying between them. The CDR3 consists of 16 residues. Germline lookup yields CDR1 LNHDA and CDR2 SQIVND (reference sequence). The CDR3 DNA reads TGTGCCAGCAAATTCGGACAGAGCAACATGAACACTGAAGCTTTCTTT. It translates to CASKFGQSNMNTEAFF. Full variable domain (missing parts from reference TRBV19 and TRBJ1-1): DGGITQSPKYLFRKEGQNVTLSCEQNLNHDAMYWYRQDPGQGLRLIYYSQIVNDFQKGDIAEGYSVSREKKESFPLTVTSAQKNPTAFYLCASKFGQSNMNTEAFFGQGTRLTVV.

This chain connects TRBV6-5 to TRBJ1-5, with 12 bases that match TRBD1. Trimming at V came to 5 bases and at J to 11 bases, leaving 4 bases not matched to a gene. There are 13 residues in the CDR3. Germline CDR1 is MNHEY and CDR2 is SVGAGI. The chain's CDR3 is CASSQGTGGTQHF. For the CDR3, the DNA is TGTGCCAGCAGTCAGGGGACAGGGGGCACCCAGCATTTT.